This TCR beta chain is drawn from a study of blood T cells in healthy people across ages. Points from the study as a whole: As age increased, TCR beta diversity per million T cells fell in a roughly linear fashion.

Notes on this clonotype: What it binds is not known.

Germline V gene lookup returns CDR1 SGHTA and CDR2 FQGNSA. CDR3 size: 12 residues. Trimming shortened V by 0 bases and J by 5 bases, and 4 bases separated the two germline ends. For the second PCR, which ran for about 7 to 11 cycles, a sample-barcoded 5' primer and a J-beta primer mix were used. In TCRdb, the 5' RACE reads were re-called with MiXCR into one record per CDR3 protein. The table lists approximately 2,000,000 distinct CDR3 sequences, roughly two fifths of them singletons, with roughly 23% in the top ten. Drawing of peripheral blood yielded roughly 9.8 milliliters from each donor. Sequencing used blood. This TCR was sampled from a human donor in good health. This chain links TRBV7-2 with TRBJ1-1; D gene ambiguous. In DNA form, the CDR3 reads TGTGCCAGCAGCTTAGCTTGGACTGAAGCTTTCTTT. Translated, it gives CASSLAWTEAFF.